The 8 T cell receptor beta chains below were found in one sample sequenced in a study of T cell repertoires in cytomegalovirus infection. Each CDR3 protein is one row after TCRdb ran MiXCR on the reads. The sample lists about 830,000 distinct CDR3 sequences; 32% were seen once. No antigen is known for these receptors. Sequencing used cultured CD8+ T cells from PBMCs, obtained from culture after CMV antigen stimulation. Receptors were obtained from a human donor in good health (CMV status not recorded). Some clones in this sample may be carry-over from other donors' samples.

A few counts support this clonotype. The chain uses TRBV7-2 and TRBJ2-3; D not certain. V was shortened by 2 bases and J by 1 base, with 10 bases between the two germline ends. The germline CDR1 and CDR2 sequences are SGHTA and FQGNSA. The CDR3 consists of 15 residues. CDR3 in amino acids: CASSLIGWGTDTQYF. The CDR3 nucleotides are TGTGCCAGCAGCTTAATCGGGTGGGGCACAGATACGCAGTATTTT.

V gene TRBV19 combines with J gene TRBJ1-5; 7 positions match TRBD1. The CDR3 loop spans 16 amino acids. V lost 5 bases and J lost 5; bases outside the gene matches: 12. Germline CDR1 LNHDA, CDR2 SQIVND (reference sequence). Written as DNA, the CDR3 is TGTGCCAGTAGTTCCGCCCGACAGGGACCTTATCAGCCCCAGCATTTT. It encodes CASSSARQGPYQPQHF.

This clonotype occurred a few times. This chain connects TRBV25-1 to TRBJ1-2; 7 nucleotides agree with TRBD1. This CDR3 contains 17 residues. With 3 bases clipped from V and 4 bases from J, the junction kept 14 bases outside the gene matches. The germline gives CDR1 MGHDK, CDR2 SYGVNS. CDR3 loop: CASSDRGGGSSFYGYTF. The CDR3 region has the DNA TGTGCCAGCAGTGATCGAGGGGGCGGAAGTTCCTTCTATGGCTACACCTTC.

The CDR3 spells CASRAPSEPEAFF. The CDR3 nucleotides are TGTGCCAGCAGAGCTCCTAGTGAGCCTGAAGCTTTCTTT. The chain couples TRBV6-1 to TRBJ1-1; D is undetermined. Looked up from germline, CDR1 is MNHNS and CDR2 is SASEGT. Trimming pared 6 bases from V and 6 bases from J, leaving 14 bases between. The length of the CDR3 is 13 residues.

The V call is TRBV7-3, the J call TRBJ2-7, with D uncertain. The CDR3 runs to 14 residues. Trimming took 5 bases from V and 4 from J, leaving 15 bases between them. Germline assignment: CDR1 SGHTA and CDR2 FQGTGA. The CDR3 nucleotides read TGTGCCAGCAGCCAAGATCTGTCAGGATACGAGCAGTACTTC. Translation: CASSQDLSGYEQYF.

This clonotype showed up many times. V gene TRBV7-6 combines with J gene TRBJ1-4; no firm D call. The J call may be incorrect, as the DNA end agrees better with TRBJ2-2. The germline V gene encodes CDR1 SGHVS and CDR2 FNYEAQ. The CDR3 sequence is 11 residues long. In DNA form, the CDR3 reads TGTGCCAGCAGCGCCGGAAAGGAGCTGTTTTTT. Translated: CASSAGKELFF.

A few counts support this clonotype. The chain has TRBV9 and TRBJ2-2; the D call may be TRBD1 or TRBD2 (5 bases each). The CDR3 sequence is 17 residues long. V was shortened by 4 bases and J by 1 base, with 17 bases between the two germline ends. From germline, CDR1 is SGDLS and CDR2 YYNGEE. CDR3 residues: CASSFPGRGVNTGELFF. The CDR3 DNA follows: TGTGCCAGCAGCTTCCCGGGAAGGGGAGTGAACACCGGGGAGCTGTTTTTT.

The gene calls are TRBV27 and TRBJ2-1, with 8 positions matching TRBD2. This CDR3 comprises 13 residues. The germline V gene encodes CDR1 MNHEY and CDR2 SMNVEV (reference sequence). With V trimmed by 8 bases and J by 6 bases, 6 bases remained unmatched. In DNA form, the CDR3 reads TGTGCCAGCGGCGGGGGGTCCGGCAATGAGCAGTTCTTC. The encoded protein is CASGGGSGNEQFF.